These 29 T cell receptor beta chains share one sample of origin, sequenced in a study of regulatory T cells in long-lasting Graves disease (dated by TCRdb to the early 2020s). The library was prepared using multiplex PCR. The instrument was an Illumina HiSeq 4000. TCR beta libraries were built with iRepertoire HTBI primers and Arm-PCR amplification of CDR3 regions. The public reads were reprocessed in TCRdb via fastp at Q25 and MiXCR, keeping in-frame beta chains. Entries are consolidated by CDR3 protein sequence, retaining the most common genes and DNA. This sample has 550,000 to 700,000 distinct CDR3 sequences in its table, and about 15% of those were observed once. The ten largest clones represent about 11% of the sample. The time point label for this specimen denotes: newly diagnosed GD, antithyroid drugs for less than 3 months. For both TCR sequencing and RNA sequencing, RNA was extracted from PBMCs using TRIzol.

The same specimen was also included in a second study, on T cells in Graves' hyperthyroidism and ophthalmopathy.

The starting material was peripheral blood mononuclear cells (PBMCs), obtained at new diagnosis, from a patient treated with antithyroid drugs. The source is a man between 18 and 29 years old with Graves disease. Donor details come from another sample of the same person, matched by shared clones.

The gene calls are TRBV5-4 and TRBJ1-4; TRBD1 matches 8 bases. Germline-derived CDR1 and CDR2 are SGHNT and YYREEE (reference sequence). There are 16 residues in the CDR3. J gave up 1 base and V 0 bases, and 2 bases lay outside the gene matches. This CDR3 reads CASSLDRGGTNEKLFF. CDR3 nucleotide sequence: TGTGCCAGCAGCTTGGACAGGGGGGGAACTAATGAAAAACTGTTTTTT.

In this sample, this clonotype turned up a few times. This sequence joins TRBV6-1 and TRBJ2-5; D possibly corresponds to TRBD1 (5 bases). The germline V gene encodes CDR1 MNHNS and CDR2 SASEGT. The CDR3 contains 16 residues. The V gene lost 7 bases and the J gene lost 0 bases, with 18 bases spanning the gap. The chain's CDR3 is CASTTLTGAYQETQYF. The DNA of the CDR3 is TGTGCCAGCACTACTTTAACAGGAGCGTACCAAGAGACCCAGTACTTC.

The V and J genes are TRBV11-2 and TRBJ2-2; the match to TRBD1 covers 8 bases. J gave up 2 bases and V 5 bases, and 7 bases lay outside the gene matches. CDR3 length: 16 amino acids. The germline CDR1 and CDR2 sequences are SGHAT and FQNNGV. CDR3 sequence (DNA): TGTGCCAGCAGCGTAGGACAGGGATTAAACACCGGGGAGCTGTTTTTT. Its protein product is CASSVGQGLNTGELFF.

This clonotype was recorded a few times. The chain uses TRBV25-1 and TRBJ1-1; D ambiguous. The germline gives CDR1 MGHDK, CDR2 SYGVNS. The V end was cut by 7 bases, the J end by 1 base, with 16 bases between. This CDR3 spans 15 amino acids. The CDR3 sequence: CASTEIGVGNTEAFF. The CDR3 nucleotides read TGTGCCAGCACCGAGATCGGAGTGGGGAACACTGAAGCTTTCTTT.

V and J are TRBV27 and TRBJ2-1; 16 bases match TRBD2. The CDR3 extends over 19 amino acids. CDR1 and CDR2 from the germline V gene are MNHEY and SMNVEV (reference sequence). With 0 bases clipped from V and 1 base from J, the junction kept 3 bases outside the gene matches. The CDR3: CASSLSGTSGRGSYNEQFF. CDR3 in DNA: TGTGCCAGCAGTTTATCCGGGACTAGCGGGAGGGGATCCTACAATGAGCAGTTCTTC.

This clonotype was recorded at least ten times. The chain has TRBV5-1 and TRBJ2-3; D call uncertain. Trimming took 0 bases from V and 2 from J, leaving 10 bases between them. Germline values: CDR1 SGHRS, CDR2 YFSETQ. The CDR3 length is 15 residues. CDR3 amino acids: CASSLGSVDTDTQYF. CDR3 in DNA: TGCGCCAGCAGCTTGGGGAGCGTCGACACAGATACGCAGTATTTT.

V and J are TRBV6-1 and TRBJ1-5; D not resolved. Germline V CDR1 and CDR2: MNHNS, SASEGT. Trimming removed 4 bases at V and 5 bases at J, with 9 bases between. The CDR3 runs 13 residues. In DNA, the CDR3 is TGTGCCAGCAGTGTTTTCATGGATCAGCCCCAGCATTTT. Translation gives CASSVFMDQPQHF.

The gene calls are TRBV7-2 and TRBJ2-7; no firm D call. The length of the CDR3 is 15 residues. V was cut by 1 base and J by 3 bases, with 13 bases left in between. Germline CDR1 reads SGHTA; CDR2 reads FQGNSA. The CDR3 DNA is TGTGCCAGCAGCTTAGTTCGTGACGGAGACTACGAGCAGTACTTC. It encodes CASSLVRDGDYEQYF.

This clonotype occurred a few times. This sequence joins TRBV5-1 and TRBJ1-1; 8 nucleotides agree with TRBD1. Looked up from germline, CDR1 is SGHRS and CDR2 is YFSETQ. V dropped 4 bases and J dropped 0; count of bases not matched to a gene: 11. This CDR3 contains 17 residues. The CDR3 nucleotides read TGCGCCAGCAGCCGAACAGGGGGGCGCGGGGTGAACACTGAAGCTTTCTTT. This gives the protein CASSRTGGRGVNTEAFF.

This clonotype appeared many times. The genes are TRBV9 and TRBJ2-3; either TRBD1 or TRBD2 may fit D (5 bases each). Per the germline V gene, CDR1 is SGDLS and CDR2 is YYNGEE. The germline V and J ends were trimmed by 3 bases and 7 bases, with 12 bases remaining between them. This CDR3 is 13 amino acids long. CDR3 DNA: TGTGCCAGCAGCGCCTTTACGGGACATACGCAGTATTTT. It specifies CASSAFTGHTQYF.

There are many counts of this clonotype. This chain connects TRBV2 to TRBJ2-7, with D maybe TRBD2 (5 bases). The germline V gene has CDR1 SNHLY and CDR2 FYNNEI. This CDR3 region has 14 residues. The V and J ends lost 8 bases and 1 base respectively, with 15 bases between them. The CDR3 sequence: CASHLQSGSYEQYF. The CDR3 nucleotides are TGTGCCAGCCACCTCCAAAGCGGATCCTACGAGCAGTACTTC.

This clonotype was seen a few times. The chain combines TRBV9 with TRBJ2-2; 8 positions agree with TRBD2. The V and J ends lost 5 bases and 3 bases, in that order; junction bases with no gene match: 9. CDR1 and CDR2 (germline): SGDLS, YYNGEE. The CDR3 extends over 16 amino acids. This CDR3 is CASSVTSAGYTGELFF. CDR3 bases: TGTGCCAGCAGTGTGACTAGCGCGGGTTACACCGGGGAGCTGTTTTTT.

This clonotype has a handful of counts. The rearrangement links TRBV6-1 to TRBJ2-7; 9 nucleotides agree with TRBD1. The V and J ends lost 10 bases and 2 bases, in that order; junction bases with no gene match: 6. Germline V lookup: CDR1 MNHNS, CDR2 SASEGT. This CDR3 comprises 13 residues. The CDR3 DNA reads TGTGCCACCGGACAGGGGAGAACCTACGAGCAGTACTTC. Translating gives CATGQGRTYEQYF.

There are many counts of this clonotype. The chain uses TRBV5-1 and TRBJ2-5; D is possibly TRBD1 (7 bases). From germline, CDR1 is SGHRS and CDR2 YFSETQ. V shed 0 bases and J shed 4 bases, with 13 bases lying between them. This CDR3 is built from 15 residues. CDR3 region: CASSLDGQGGETQYF. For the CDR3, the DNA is TGCGCCAGCAGCTTGGACGGTCAGGGGGGAGAGACCCAGTACTTC.

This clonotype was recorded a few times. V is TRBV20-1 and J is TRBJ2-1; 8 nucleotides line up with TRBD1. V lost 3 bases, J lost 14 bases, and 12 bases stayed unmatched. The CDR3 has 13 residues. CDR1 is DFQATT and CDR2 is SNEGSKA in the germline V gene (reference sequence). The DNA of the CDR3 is TGCAGTGCTAGGAGCCCCCGAGGACAGGGCGAGTTCTTC. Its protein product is CSARSPRGQGEFF.

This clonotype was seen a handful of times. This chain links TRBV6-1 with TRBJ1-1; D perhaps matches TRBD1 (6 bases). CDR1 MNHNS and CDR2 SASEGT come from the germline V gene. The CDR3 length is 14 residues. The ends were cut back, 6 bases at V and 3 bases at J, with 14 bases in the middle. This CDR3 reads CASSSRQVHTEAFF. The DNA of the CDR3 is TGTGCCAGCAGCAGTAGACAGGTCCACACTGAAGCTTTCTTT.

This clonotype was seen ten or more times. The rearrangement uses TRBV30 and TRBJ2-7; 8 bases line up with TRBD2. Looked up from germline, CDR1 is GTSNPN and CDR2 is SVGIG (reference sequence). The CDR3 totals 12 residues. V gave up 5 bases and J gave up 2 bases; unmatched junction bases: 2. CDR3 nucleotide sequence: TGTGCCTGGGGGGGACTAGCCTACGAGCAGTACTTC. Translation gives CAWGGLAYEQYF.

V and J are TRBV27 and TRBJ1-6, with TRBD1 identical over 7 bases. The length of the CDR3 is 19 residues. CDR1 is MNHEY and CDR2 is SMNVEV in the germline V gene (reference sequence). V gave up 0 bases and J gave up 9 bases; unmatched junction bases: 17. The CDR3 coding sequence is TGTGCCAGCAGTTTATCTCAAACACCGCTCGGGACAGCGGCTTCACCCCTCCACTTT. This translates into CASSLSQTPLGTAASPLHF.

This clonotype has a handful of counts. This chain's CDR3 is CASSQEATETYEQYF. Here the CDR3 DNA reads TGTGCCAGCAGCCAGGAAGCGACAGAGACCTACGAGCAGTACTTC. V and J are TRBV14 and TRBJ2-7; D possibly corresponds to TRBD1 (5 bases). Germline-derived CDR1 and CDR2 are SGHDN and FVKESK. Trimming removed 3 bases from V and 2 bases from J, with 14 bases in between. The CDR3 sequence is 15 residues long. Full variable domain (missing parts from reference TRBV14 and TRBJ2-7): EAGVTQFPSHSVIEKGQTVTLRCDPISGHDNLYWYRRVMGKEIKFLLHFVKESKQDESGMPNNRFLAERTGGTYSTLKVQPAELEDSGVYFCASSQEATETYEQYFGPGTRLTVT.

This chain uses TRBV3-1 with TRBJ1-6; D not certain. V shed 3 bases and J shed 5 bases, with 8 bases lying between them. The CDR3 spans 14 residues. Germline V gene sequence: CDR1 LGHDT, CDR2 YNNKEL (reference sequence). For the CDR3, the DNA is TGTGCCAGCAGCCAGGTGGTAAATAATTCACCCCTCCACTTT. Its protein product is CASSQVVNNSPLHF.

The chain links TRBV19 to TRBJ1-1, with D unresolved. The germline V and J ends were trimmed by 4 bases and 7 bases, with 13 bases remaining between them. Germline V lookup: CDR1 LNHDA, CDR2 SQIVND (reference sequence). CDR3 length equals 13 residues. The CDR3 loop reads CASSKVVGREAFF. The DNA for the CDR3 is TGTGCCAGTAGTAAAGTAGTTGGGCGTGAAGCTTTCTTT.

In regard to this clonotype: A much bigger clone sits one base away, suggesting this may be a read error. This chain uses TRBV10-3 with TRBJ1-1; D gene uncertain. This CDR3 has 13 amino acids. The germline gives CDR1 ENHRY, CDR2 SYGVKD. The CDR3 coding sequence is TGTGCCATCAGCTCGGAACAGAACACTGAAGCTTCCTTT. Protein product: CAISSEQNTEASF.

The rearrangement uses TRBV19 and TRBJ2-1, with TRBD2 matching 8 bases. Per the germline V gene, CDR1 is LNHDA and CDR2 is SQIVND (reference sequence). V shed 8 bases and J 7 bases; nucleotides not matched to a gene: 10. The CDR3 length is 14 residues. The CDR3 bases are TGTGCCAGTTCGCCGGGACTAGGAGTAAATGAGCAGTTCTTC. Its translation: CASSPGLGVNEQFF.

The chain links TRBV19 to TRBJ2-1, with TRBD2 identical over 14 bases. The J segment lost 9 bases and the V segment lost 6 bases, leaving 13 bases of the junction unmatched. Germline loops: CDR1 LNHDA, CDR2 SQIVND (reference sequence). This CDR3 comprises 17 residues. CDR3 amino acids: CASRNRLAGGPAIEQFF. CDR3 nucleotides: TGTGCCAGTAGAAACCGACTAGCGGGAGGGCCGGCCATTGAGCAGTTCTTC.

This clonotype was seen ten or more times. CDR3 region: CASSSTGRLSVEQYF. The CDR3 DNA follows: TGTGCCAGCAGTAGTACAGGGAGGCTCTCGGTCGAGCAGTACTTC. The V gene is TRBV27, the J gene TRBJ2-7, with D perhaps TRBD1 or TRBD2 (6 bases each). CDR3 length equals 15 residues. V was pared by 5 bases and J by 6 bases, with 20 bases between. Germline V gene sequence: CDR1 MNHEY, CDR2 SMNVEV (reference sequence).

CDR3 protein: CASAGAGANVLTF. The CDR3 bases are TGTGCCAGCGCGGGGGCTGGGGCCAACGTCCTGACTTTC. The chain uses TRBV5-6 and TRBJ2-6, with 7 positions matching TRBD2. V lost 7 bases and J lost 2; bases outside the gene matches: 0. This CDR3 is built from 13 residues. CDR1 is SGHDT, CDR2 YYEEEE, per germline.

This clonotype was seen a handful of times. CDR3 coding DNA: TGTGCCAACAGGATGGGACTAGCGGGAGGAGGAAATGAGCAGTTCTTC. This encodes CANRMGLAGGGNEQFF. The chain employs TRBV27 and TRBJ2-1; 15 bases are shared with TRBD2. Unmatched junction bases numbered 11, after V lost 10 bases and J lost 7 bases. The CDR3 is 16 amino acids. Germline assignment: CDR1 MNHEY and CDR2 SMNVEV (reference sequence).

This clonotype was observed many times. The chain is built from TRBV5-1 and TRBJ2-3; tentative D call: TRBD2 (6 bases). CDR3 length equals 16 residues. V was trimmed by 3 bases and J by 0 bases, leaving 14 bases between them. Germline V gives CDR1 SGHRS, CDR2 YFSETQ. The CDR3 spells CASSWSGDASTDTQYF. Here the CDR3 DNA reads TGCGCCAGCAGCTGGTCGGGAGACGCTAGCACAGATACGCAGTATTTT.

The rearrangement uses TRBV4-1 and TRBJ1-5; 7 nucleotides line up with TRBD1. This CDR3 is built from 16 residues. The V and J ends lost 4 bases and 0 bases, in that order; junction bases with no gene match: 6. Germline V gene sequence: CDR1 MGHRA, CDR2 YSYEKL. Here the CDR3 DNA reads TGCGCCAGCAGCCCATACAGGGGCCCTAGCAATCAGCCCCAGCATTTT. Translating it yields CASSPYRGPSNQPQHF.